A selection of T cell receptor beta chains follows, all from one sample in a study of blood T cell repertoires in COVID-19. Repertoires were generated with immunoSEQ multiplex PCR, while TCRdb's copy carries only in-frame clones and drops some. The sample yields 200,000 to 300,000 clones, around 90% seen once. Specimen: peripheral blood. These receptors originate from a person aged 18 to 35 with COVID-19, enrolled during active disease. The conserved cysteine and the conserved F or W are not part of the CDR3 here. The order of the fields is V gene, CDR3 protein.

>TRBV7-8
ASSGTGSGNQPQH
>TRBV24-1
ATSDTGQGRTEAF
>TRBV24-1
ATSDKDRVVQTQY
>TRBV5-5
ASSLVVVPLLAGGPCEQF
>TRBV20-1
SASWVGEPGANVLT
>TRBV18
ASSPFRDTLWEQY
>TRBV4-2
ASSHTGSGANVLT
>TRBV25-1
ASSELAGVSDTQY
>TRBV11-2
ASTPRPGETQY
>TRBV3-1/TRBV3-2
ASSYGTGDEKLF
>TRBV6-1
ASSEVAGGYNEQF